A selection of T cell receptor beta chains follows, all from one sample in a study of OX40 agonist ivuxolimab in advanced cancers. Here immunoSEQ multiplex PCR was the method, and the copy in TCRdb shows in-frame clones only, minus some. This sample yields roughly 15,000 clones, of which approximately 93% are seen a single time; approximately 23% belongs to the top ten. This sample comprised CD4+ or CD8+ T cells sorted from blood, obtained in a trial of the OX40 agonist ivuxolimab. The receptors come from an adult with an advanced solid tumor such as melanoma, head and neck, liver or kidney cancer. Each CDR3 is given with its conserved first and last residue. D genes are given only for firm matches.

j_call v_call d_call cdr3_aa cdr3_nt
TRBJ2-7 TRBV27 . CASSLPGPYYEQYF TGTGCCAGCAGTCTACCGGGACCATACTACGAGCAGTACTTC
TRBJ2-2 TRBV6-1 . CASGAQNTGELFF TGTGCCAGCGGTGCCCAGAACACCGGGGAGCTGTTTTTT
TRBJ1-1 TRBV4-3 . CASSQQPSNTEAFF TGCGCCAGCAGCCAACAACCCTCGAACACTGAAGCTTTCTTT
TRBJ2-1 TRBV27 TRBD2 CASVGGGSYNEQFF TGTGCCAGCGTCGGTGGCGGGAGCTACAATGAGCAGTTCTTC
TRBJ1-1 TRBV27 TRBD1 CASSPQLLTGGIWEAFF TGTGCCAGCAGTCCTCAATTACTGACAGGGGGCATTTGGGAAGCTTTCTTT
TRBJ1-1 TRBV27 TRBD1 CASLGQGNMNTEAFF TGTGCCAGCCTAGGACAGGGCAATATGAACACTGAAGCTTTCTTT
TRBJ1-2 TRBV25-1 TRBD1 CASSEYGTGGSGYTF TGTGCCAGCAGTGAATATGGGACAGGGGGCAGTGGCTACACCTTC
TRBJ1-5 TRBV7-9 TRBD1 CASSKPGPTGEAPQHF TGTGCCAGCAGCAAACCCGGGCCGACAGGGGAGGCGCCCCAGCATTTT
TRBJ2-1 TRBV11-2 TRBD2 CASSGEPAGGAYNEQFF TGTGCCAGCAGCGGAGAGCCAGCGGGGGGCGCCTACAATGAGCAGTTCTTC
TRBJ2-2 TRBV23-1 TRBD1 CASSQWTGNTGELFF TGCGCCAGCAGTCAGTGGACAGGTAACACCGGGGAGCTGTTTTTT
TRBJ2-7 TRBV27 . CASSPGFPYEQYF TGTGCCAGCAGCCCGGGTTTCCCCTACGAGCAGTACTTC
TRBJ2-7 TRBV9 . CASGRGHEQYF TGTGCCAGCGGGCGGGGTCACGAGCAGTACTTC
TRBJ2-2 TRBV11-2 TRBD1 CASSDGDRTNTGELFF TGTGCCAGCAGCGACGGGGACAGGACGAACACCGGGGAGCTGTTTTTT
TRBJ2-1 TRBV9 TRBD2 CASSVGGTWGTNNEQFF TGTGCCAGCAGCGTAGGAGGGACGTGGGGGACTAACAATGAGCAGTTCTTC
TRBJ2-7 TRBV30 . CAWASLWGPGDEQYF TGTGCCTGGGCCTCTCTTTGGGGGCCTGGGGACGAGCAGTACTTC
TRBJ1-6 TRBV10-3 . CAIREGFSPLHF TGTGCCATCAGGGAGGGCTTTTCACCCCTCCACTTT
TRBJ2-3 TRBV9 . CASSGRDTQYF TGTGCCAGCAGCGGCCGGGATACGCAGTATTTT
TRBJ1-1 TRBV7-6 . CASSSAMGGTTEAFF TGTGCCAGCAGCTCCGCAATGGGGGGGACCACTGAAGCTTTCTTT
TRBJ2-7 TRBV5-4 . CASSSSLSYEQYF TGTGCCAGCAGCTCCTCACTTTCCTACGAGCAGTACTTC
TRBJ2-1 TRBV7-9 . CASSSAAYNEQFF TGTGCCAGCAGCTCTGCGGCCTACAATGAGCAGTTCTTC
TRBJ1-3 TRBV7-6 TRBD1 CASSWDRSSGNTIYF TGTGCCAGCAGCTGGGACAGGAGCTCTGGAAACACCATATATTTT
TRBJ1-1 TRBV27 . CASTTQGRGTEAFF TGTGCCAGTACTACTCAGGGCAGGGGCACTGAAGCTTTCTTT
TRBJ2-1 TRBV10-1 TRBD2 CASSRVGGNEQFF TGCGCCAGCAGCCGAGTCGGGGGGAACGAGCAGTTCTTC
TRBJ1-2 TRBV9 . CASSVVGNPYYGYTF TGTGCCAGCAGCGTAGTGGGTAACCCTTACTATGGCTACACCTTC
TRBJ1-1 TRBV12-5 . CASGAGWGHDTEAFF TGTGCTAGTGGCGCAGGGTGGGGGCACGACACTGAAGCTTTCTTT
TRBJ2-1 TRBV7-9 . CASSLRPNEQFF TGTGCCAGCAGCTTACGTCCGAATGAGCAGTTCTTC
TRBJ2-1 TRBV27 . CASSSDYSYNEQFF TGTGCCAGCAGTTCGGATTACTCCTACAATGAGCAGTTCTTC